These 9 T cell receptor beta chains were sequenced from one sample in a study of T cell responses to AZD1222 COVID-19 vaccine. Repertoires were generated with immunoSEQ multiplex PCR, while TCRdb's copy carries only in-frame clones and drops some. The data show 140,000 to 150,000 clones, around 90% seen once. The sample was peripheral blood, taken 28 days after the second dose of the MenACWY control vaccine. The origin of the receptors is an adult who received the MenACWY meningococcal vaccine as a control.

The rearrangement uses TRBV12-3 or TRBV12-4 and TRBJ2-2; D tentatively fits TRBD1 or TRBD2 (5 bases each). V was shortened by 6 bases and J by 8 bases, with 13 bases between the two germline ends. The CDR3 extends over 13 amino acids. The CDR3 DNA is TGTGCCAGCAGGGGGGTTCAGCGTGGGGAGCTGTTTTTT. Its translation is CASRGVQRGELFF.

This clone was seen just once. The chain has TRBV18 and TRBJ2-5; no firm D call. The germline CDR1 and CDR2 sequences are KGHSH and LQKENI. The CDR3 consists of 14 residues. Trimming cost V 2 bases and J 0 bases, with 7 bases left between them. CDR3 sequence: CASSPVQNQETQYF. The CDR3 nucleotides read TGTGCCAGCTCACCAGTACAGAACCAAGAGACCCAGTACTTC.

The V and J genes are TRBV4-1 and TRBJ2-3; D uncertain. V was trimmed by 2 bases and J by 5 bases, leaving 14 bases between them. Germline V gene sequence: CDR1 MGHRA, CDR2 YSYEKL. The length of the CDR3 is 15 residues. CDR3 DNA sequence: TGCGCCAGCAGCCAAAATCCCGGAGCCGGAGATACGCAGTATTTT. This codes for CASSQNPGAGDTQYF.

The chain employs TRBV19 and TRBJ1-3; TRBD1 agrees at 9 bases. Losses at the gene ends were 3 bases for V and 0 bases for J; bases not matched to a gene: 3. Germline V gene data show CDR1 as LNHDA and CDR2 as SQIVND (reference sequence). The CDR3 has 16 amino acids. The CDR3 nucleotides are TGTGCCAGTAGTATCGACAGGGGGACCTCTGGAAACACCATATATTTT. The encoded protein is CASSIDRGTSGNTIYF.

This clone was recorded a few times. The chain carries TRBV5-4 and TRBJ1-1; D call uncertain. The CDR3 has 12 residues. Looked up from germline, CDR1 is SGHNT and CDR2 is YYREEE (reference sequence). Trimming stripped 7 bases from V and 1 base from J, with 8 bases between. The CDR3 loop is CASLSSNTEAFF. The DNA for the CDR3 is TGTGCCAGCCTGAGCTCGAACACTGAAGCTTTCTTT.

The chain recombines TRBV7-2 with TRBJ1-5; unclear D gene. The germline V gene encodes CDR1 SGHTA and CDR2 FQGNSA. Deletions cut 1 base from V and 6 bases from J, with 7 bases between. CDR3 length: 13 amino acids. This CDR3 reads CASSLGSIQPQHF. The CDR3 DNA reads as TGTGCCAGCAGCTTAGGATCCATTCAGCCCCAGCATTTT.

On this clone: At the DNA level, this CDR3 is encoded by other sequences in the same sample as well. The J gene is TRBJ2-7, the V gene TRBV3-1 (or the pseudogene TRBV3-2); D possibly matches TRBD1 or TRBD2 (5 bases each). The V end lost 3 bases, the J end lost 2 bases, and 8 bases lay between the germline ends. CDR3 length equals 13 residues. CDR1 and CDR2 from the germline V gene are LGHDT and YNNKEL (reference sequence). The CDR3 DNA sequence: TGTGCCAGCAGCCACTCGGGGCCCTACGAGCAGTACTTC. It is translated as CASSHSGPYEQYF.

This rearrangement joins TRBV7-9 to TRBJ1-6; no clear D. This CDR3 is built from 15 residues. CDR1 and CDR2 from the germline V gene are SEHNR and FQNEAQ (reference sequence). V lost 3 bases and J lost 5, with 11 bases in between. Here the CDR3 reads CASSFQRTDNSPLHF. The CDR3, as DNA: TGTGCCAGCAGCTTCCAGCGAACCGATAATTCACCCCTCCACTTT. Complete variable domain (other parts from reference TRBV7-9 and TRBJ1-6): DTGVSQNPRHKITKRGQNVTFRCDPISEHNRLYWYRQTLGQGPEFLTYFQNEAQLEKSRLLSDRFSAERPKGSFSTLEIQRTEQGDSAMYLCASSFQRTDNSPLHFGNGTRLTVT.

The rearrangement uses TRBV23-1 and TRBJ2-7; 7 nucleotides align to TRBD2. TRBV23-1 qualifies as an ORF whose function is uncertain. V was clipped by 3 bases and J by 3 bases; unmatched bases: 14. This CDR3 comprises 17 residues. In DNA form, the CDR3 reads TGCGCCAGCAGTCACCCTCCTTGGGGAGGGATGAGCTACGAGCAGTACTTC. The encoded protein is CASSHPPWGGMSYEQYF.